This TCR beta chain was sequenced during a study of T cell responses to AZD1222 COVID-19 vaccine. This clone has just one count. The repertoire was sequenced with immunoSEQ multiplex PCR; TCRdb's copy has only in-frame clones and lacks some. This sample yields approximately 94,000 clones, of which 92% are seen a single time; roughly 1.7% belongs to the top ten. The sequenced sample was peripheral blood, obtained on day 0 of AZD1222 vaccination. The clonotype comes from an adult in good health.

CDR3 region: CSGQNTEAFF. The CDR3 coding sequence is TGCAGCGGACAGAACACTGAAGCTTTCTTT. The chain carries TRBV29-1 and TRBJ1-1; no firm D call. The V gene lost 7 bases and the J gene lost 1 base, with 4 bases spanning the gap. Germline V gene sequence: CDR1 SQVTM, CDR2 ANQGSEA. The CDR3 is 10 residues long.